Shown below are 9 T cell receptor beta chains from a single sample sequenced in a study of blood T cell repertoires in COVID-19. TCRdb keeps only in-frame clones here, not all; method: immunoSEQ multiplex PCR. The sample records about 150,000 clones, around 89% being singletons. The sequenced sample consisted of peripheral blood. The receptors originated from a man aged 60 to 69 with active or convalescent COVID-19.

This clone was seen a handful of times. The chain recombines TRBV4-3 with TRBJ1-3; the D is unclear. The germline CDR1 and CDR2 sequences are LGHNA and YSLEER. V gave up 0 bases and J gave up 4 bases, with 13 bases separating them. The CDR3 covers 16 residues. CDR3 region: CASSQDITGKGNTIYF. CDR3 nucleotide sequence: TGCGCCAGCAGCCAAGATATCACCGGGAAAGGAAACACCATATATTTT.

V usage is TRBV2 and J usage is TRBJ2-1; 7 bases are shared with TRBD2. CDR1 is SNHLY, CDR2 FYNNEI, per germline. The length of the CDR3 is 14 residues. The V and J ends lost 6 bases and 8 bases, in that order; junction bases with no gene match: 10. The CDR3 protein is CASSYVPGGDEQFF. CDR3 nucleotides: TGTGCCAGCAGCTACGTCCCGGGGGGTGATGAGCAGTTCTTC.

This clone has only a few counts. This chain joins TRBV5-1 and TRBJ2-1; 9 bases fit TRBD1. CDR3 length equals 16 residues. J gave up 8 bases and V 0 bases, and 9 bases lay outside the gene matches. Germline CDR1 and CDR2: SGHRS and YFSETQ. This chain's CDR3 is CASSLGWGQGLHEQFF. CDR3 nucleotide sequence: TGCGCCAGCAGCTTGGGGTGGGGACAGGGTCTTCATGAGCAGTTCTTC.

V usage is TRBV12-3 or TRBV12-4 and J usage is TRBJ1-1; TRBD1 matches 7 bases. The CDR3 is made up of 13 amino acids. V was clipped by 6 bases and J by 4 bases; unmatched bases: 5. CDR3 protein: CASSSSGGTEAFF. The CDR3, as DNA: TGTGCCAGCAGCTCCTCAGGGGGCACTGAAGCTTTCTTT.

The chain couples TRBV9 to TRBJ1-1; D is uncertain. Trimming stripped 4 bases from V and 1 base from J, with 11 bases between. This CDR3 has 14 residues. Germline V gene sequence: CDR1 SGDLS, CDR2 YYNGEE. CDR3 sequence: CASSPRRWNTEAFF. The DNA of the CDR3 is TGTGCCAGCAGCCCCCGGCGGTGGAACACTGAAGCTTTCTTT.

The count of this clone is one. This chain connects TRBV6-5 to TRBJ1-4; D unclear. Between the trimmed V and J ends, which lost 7 bases and 6 bases, there was a span of 15 bases. Per germline, CDR1 MNHEY and CDR2 SVGAGI. This CDR3 has 14 amino acids. CDR3 DNA: TGTGCCAGCAAATCGATTCAGCGAGATGAAAAACTGTTTTTT. Residues: CASKSIQRDEKLFF.

V is TRBV7-2 and J is TRBJ2-1; 11 bases line up with TRBD1. The CDR3 loop spans 14 amino acids. Trimming at V came to 5 bases and at J to 9 bases, leaving 6 bases not matched to a gene. CDR1 and CDR2 from the germline V gene are SGHTA and FQGNSA. The CDR3 protein is CASSGRDRGFEQFF. CDR3 sequence (DNA): TGTGCCAGCAGCGGCCGGGACAGGGGGTTTGAGCAGTTCTTC.

The chain recombines TRBV28 with TRBJ1-3; D call uncertain. This CDR3 is built from 13 residues. Germline CDR1 and CDR2: MDHEN and SYDVKM. The germline V and J ends were trimmed by 6 bases and 0 bases, with 6 bases remaining between them. CDR3: CASRIISGNTIYF. DNA of the CDR3: TGTGCCAGCAGAATTATCTCTGGAAACACCATATATTTT.

This clone was seen a single time. V and J are TRBV12-3 or TRBV12-4 and TRBJ2-3; D call uncertain. This CDR3 contains 12 residues. V was clipped by 6 bases and J by 0 bases, with 4 bases between them. CDR3 nucleotide sequence: TGTGCCAGCAGGGAGAGCACAGATACGCAGTATTTT. It encodes CASRESTDTQYF.